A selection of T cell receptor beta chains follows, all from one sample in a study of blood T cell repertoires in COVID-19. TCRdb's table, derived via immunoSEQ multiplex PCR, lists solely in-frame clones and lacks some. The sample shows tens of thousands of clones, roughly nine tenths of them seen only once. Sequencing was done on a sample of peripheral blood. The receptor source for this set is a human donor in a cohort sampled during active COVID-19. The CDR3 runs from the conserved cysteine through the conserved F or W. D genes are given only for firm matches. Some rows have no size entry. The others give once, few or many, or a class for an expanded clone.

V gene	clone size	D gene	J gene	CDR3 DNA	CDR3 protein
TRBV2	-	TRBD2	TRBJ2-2	TGTGCCAGCAGCGAGAGAGCGGGAGGGGGCGGGGAGCTGTTTTTT	CASSERAGGGGELFF
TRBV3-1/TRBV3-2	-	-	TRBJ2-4	TGTGCCAGCAGCCAAGAGGCACACATTCAGTACTTC	CASSQEAHIQYF
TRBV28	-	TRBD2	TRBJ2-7	TGTGCCAGCAGTAGGACTAGCGGGAGCTCCAACGAGCAGTACTTC	CASSRTSGSSNEQYF
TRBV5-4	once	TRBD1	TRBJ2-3	TGTGCCAGCAGTCCCCCGAACCGGGACAGGGCGACAGATACGCAGTATTTT	CASSPPNRDRATDTQYF
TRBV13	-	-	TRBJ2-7	TGTGCCAGCAGCTTAGGGGACTGGGGGGTACCCTACGAGCAGTACTTC	CASSLGDWGVPYEQYF
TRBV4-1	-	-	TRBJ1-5	TGCGCCAGCAGCCCCCTCTCAACGACAGGCTTCAATCAGCCCCAGCATTTT	CASSPLSTTGFNQPQHF
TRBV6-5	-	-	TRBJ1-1	TGTGCCAGCAGTTTAGGACAGCTGAACACTGAAGCTTTCTTT	CASSLGQLNTEAFF
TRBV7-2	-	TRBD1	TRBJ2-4	TGTGCCAGCGGGGGACAGGGAAAAAACATTCAGTACTTC	CASGGQGKNIQYF
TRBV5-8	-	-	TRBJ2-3	TGTGCCAGCAGCCGTAGGGGCCTAAGCACAGATACGCAGTATTTT	CASSRRGLSTDTQYF
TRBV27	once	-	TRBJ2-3	TGTGCCAGCAGTCCTTGGTCGGGGGGCACAGATACGCAGTATTTT	CASSPWSGGTDTQYF
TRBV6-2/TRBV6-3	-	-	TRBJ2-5	TGTGCCAGCAGTAACTTATACCAAGAGACCCAGTACTTC	CASSNLYQETQYF
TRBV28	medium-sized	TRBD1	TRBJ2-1	TGTGCCAGCAGTTTCCCCTCTACAGGGGGTACCTACAATGAGCAGTTCTTC	CASSFPSTGGTYNEQFF
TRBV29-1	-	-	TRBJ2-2	TGCAGCGTTGACAGGGCGAACACCGGGGAGCTGTTTTTT	CSVDRANTGELFF
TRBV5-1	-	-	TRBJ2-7	TGCGCCAGCAGCTTGGTTTCCGCGGGGGCGGGCACTGGGCACGAGCAGTACTTC	CASSLVSAGAGTGHEQYF
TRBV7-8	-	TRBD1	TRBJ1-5	TGTGCCAGCAGCTTCGGGACAGGGGACAATCAGCCCCAGCATTTT	CASSFGTGDNQPQHF
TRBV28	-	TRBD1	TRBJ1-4	TGTGCCAGCAGTTTAGTGGGACAGGGAGGAGAAAAACTGTTTTTT	CASSLVGQGGEKLFF
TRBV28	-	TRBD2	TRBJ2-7	TGTGCCAGCAGACCTCCGGTAGGGGGACTAGGATCCTACGAGCAGTACTTC	CASRPPVGGLGSYEQYF
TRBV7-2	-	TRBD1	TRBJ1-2	TGTGCCAGCAGCCCCGACAGGGGTACTAACTATGGCTACACCTTC	CASSPDRGTNYGYTF
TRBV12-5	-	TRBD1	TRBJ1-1	TGTGCTAGTGGCGGGACAGGACTGAACACTGAAGCTTTCTTT	CASGGTGLNTEAFF
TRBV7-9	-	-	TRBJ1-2	TGTGCCAGCAGCTTAGGTAGGGCGCAGGGCGACTATGGCTACACCTTC	CASSLGRAQGDYGYTF
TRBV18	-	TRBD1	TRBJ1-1	TGTGCCAGCTCACCCCAACAGGGGGCAAGGAACACTGAAGCTTTCTTT	CASSPQQGARNTEAFF
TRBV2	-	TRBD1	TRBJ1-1	TGTGCCAGCAGTGAAGCAGGGGGCGCCTCCACTGAAGCTTTCTTT	CASSEAGGASTEAFF
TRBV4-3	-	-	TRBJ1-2	TGCGCCAGCAGCCAAGAACGGACAGTCCGTTTTGGCTACACCTTC	CASSQERTVRFGYTF
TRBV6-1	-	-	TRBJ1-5	TGTGCCAGCAGTGAAGCGGGGGGTGGCCAGCCCCAGCATTTT	CASSEAGGGQPQHF
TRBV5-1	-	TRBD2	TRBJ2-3	TGCGCCAGCAGCTCTAGCGGCGGCACAGATACGCAGTATTTT	CASSSSGGTDTQYF
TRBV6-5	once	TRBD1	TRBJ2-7	TGTGCCAGCAGGGCCGGGACAGAGAGGGGAGAGCAGTACTTC	CASRAGTERGEQYF
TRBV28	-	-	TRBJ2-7	TGTGCCAGCATTCGAACAGGGCGGTACGAGCAGTACTTC	CASIRTGRYEQYF
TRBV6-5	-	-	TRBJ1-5	TGTGCCAGCAGTTACTCGATGGAGGGTCAGCCCCAGCATTTT	CASSYSMEGQPQHF
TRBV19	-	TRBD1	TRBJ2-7	TGTGCCAGTAGTTCCGGGACAGCTCCCTGGCAGTACTTC	CASSSGTAPWQYF
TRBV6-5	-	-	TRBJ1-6	TGTGCCAGCAGTTACTCGATCCAGGGGTTTAATTCACCCCTCCACTTT	CASSYSIQGFNSPLHF
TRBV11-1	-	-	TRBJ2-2	TGTGCCAGCAGCAAAAACCGGGCGGGAAACACCGGGGAGCTGTTTTTT	CASSKNRAGNTGELFF
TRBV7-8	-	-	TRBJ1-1	TGTGCCAGCAGCTTAGGGACAGTCCGCATGAACACTGAAGCTTTCTTT	CASSLGTVRMNTEAFF
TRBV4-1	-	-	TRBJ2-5	TGCGCCAGCAGCCAAGGGAGCGTCCAGTACTTC	CASSQGSVQYF
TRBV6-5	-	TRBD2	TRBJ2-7	TGTGCCAGCAGGGGGACTAGCGACGCCTACGAGCAGTACTTC	CASRGTSDAYEQYF
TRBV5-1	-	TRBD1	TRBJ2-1	TGCGCCAGCAGCACAGGGGGCTCACGGTTCTTC	CASSTGGSRFF